The TCR beta chain described here comes from a study of CD8 T cells in ankylosing spondylitis (dated 2017 in TCRdb). At the level of the whole study: To find TCR variants linked to disease, the study profiled T cell receptor beta repertoires in ankylosing spondylitis patients and healthy donors. The full study cohort comprised 25 ankylosing spondylitis patients and 85 to 120 healthy donors. Samples of peripheral blood were taken, and for ankylosing spondylitis patients, synovial fluid was collected as well. The investigation overall reported the following: The disease-linked clones showed a CD8+ phenotype and occurred at relatively low frequencies in peripheral blood. Significant enrichment of the disease-linked clones was reported in matched synovial fluid samples from ankylosing spondylitis patients. Some TCR beta motif variants had previously been reported in synovial fluid and blood of reactive arthritis patients, which suggested common disease-initiation mechanisms. A TCR beta motif of roughly 8 highly homologous amino acid variants appeared characteristic of blood from ankylosing spondylitis patients.

From the germline V gene, CDR1 is SGDLS and CDR2 is YYNGEE. From cysteine to phenylalanine, the CDR3 is 16 amino acids long. Kept here is only the CDR3 DNA, which spans 48 bases and is read in frame from base 1. V and J are truncated by 0 bases and 0 bases respectively, leaving an intervening sequence of 10 bases. This clonotype showed up many times. This receptor's antigen is unknown. No quality values exist for individual bases; no much larger clone is one base distant. TCRdb shows the sequencer as Illumina HiSeq 2500. TCR beta libraries were prepared by quantitative 5'-RACE with molecular barcodes. The paper's data handling went like this. To identify disease-linked TCR variants, a new computational method was used, one built on a probabilistic model of VDJ rearrangement. TCRdb trimmed public reads at Q25 via fastp, called clones via MiXCR and kept in-frame beta chains. For every CDR3 protein sequence, its rows merge into one entry that carries the most common genes and DNA. The V and J calls come from TCRdb's annotation, not from the publication. A total of roughly 250,000 distinct CDR3 sequences appear in this sample, about 9.1% of them only once. Of the sample, over 6.5% is held by the ten largest clones.

The sample comprised blood, either unsorted or a sorted T cell fraction (not recorded which). This receptor was identified in a male donor with ankylosing spondylitis or in good health (not recorded which). This chain joins TRBV9 to TRBJ2-4; the best D guess is TRBD2, with 6 bases matching. Here is the DNA: TGTGCCAGCAGCGTAGGCCCTAGCGTAGCCAAAAACATTCAGTACTTC. Protein translation: CASSVGPSVAKNIQYF.